The 29 T cell receptor beta chains reported below all come from one sample, sequenced in a study of T cell repertoires in cytomegalovirus infection. Their antigens are not known. A single record per CDR3 protein comes from TCRdb applying MiXCR to the reads. The sample holds about 920,000 distinct CDR3 sequences; about a third are singletons and the top ten take around 15%. Source: cultured CD8+ T cells from PBMCs, taken from culture after CMV antigen stimulation. Receptors originate from a human donor in good health (CMV status not recorded). Some clones in this sample may be carry-over from other donors' samples.

The table lists this clonotype with a few counts. The genes are TRBV4-1 and TRBJ1-2; TRBD1 matches at 9 bases. V trimming: 0 bases; J trimming: 4 bases; junction bases outside the gene matches: 3. The germline CDR1 and CDR2 sequences are MGHRA and YSYEKL. This CDR3 contains 15 residues. The CDR3 DNA follows: TGCGCCAGCAGCCAAGAACAGGGGGCCCTCTATGGCTACACCTTC. Its protein is CASSQEQGALYGYTF.

With regard to this clonotype: A read error may explain this, as a much larger clone is one base away. This chain joins TRBV7-6 and TRBJ1-1; D is possibly TRBD1 (5 bases). Germline V lookup: CDR1 SGHVS, CDR2 FNYEAQ. This CDR3 has 14 residues. The germline V and J ends were trimmed by 5 bases and 2 bases, with 12 bases remaining between them. CDR3 sequence reads: CASSLRRDNTEAFF. CDR3 nucleotides: TGTGCCAGCAGCCTCCGCAGGGACAACACTGAAGCTTTCTTT. Full variable domain (outside the CDR3, taken from reference TRBV7-6 and TRBJ1-1): GAGVSQSPRYKVTKRGQDVALRCDPISGHVSLYWYRQALGQGPEFLTYFNYEAQQDKSGLPNDRFSAERPEGSISTLTIQRTEQRDSAMYRCASSLRRDNTEAFFGQGTRLTVV.

V is TRBV12-3 or TRBV12-4 and J is TRBJ2-3; D might be TRBD1 (6 bases). This CDR3 has 14 amino acids. V shed 1 base and J shed 12 bases, with 17 bases lying between them. CDR3 region: CASSLGATGIPQYF. In DNA form, the CDR3 reads TGTGCCAGCAGTTTAGGGGCCACAGGGATCCCCCAGTATTTT.

At least ten counts were recorded for this clonotype. The J gene is TRBJ1-2, the V gene TRBV3-1; no clear D. The CDR3 totals 15 residues. V was trimmed by 4 bases and J by 4 bases, leaving 16 bases between them. CDR1 is LGHDT and CDR2 is YNNKEL in the germline V gene (reference sequence). CDR3 sequence reads: CASSPRRESGYGYTF. CDR3 sequence (DNA): TGTGCCAGCAGCCCTCGTAGGGAATCCGGCTATGGCTACACCTTC.

This clonotype was recorded a few times. The chain has TRBV28 and TRBJ1-6; 10 positions match TRBD1. CDR3 length: 15 residues. V lost 4 bases to trimming and J lost 5 bases; unmatched junction nucleotides: 2. The germline CDR1 and CDR2 sequences are MDHEN and SYDVKM. CDR3 DNA: TGTGCCAGCAGTTCTGGGACAGGGGATAATTCACCCCTCCACTTT. It yields the protein CASSSGTGDNSPLHF. The full variable domain, its missing parts supplied by reference TRBV28 and TRBJ1-6, is DVKVTQSSRYLVKRTGEKVFLECVQDMDHENMFWYRQDPGLGLRLIYFSYDVKMKEKGDIPEGYSVSREKKERFSLILESASTNQTSMYLCASSSGTGDNSPLHFGNGTRLTVT.

As for this clonotype: At one of its ends the junction is not consistent with the germline gene, which may arise from a read error. The chain recombines TRBV7-4 with TRBJ1-2; D is unresolved. The CDR3 contains 10 residues. CDR1 is SGHVT and CDR2 is SQSDAQ in the germline V gene. In DNA form, the CDR3 reads TGTGCCAGCAGCCTAGAGTTAAGGGCCTTC. Its translation is CASSLELRAF.

This clonotype showed up many times. This chain uses TRBV7-2 with TRBJ2-7; a weak D match, TRBD2 (6 bases). Germline V gene data show CDR1 as SGHTA and CDR2 as FQGNSA. V was trimmed by 4 bases and J by 4 bases, leaving 8 bases between them. The CDR3 is 12 amino acids. CDR3 loop: CASSWSGYEQYF. In DNA, the CDR3 is TGTGCCAGCAGCTGGAGCGGGTACGAGCAGTACTTC. The whole variable domain, filled in from reference TRBV7-2 and TRBJ2-7, reads GAGVSQSPSNKVTEKGKDVELRCDPISGHTALYWYRQSLGQGLEFLIYFQGNSAPDKSGLPSDRFSAERTGGSVSTLTIQRTQQEDSAVYLCASSWSGYEQYFGPGTRLTVT.

V is TRBV4-1 and J is TRBJ1-2; 8 bases agree with TRBD1. CDR3 length equals 15 residues. V trimming: 6 bases; J trimming: 8 bases; junction bases outside the gene matches: 14. Germline CDR1 is MGHRA and CDR2 is YSYEKL. The CDR3 nucleotides read TGCGCCAGCAGTTCTGAGTCGACAGGGGCGGGCGGCTACACCTTC. Its protein product is CASSSESTGAGGYTF.

This clonotype was seen a few times. The J gene is TRBJ2-5, the V gene TRBV12-5; 7 bases align to TRBD1. Trimming cost V 1 base and J 2 bases; bases outside gene matches: 1. Looked up from germline, CDR1 is LGHNT and CDR2 is FRNRAP. The CDR3 runs to 14 residues. DNA of the CDR3: TGTGCTAGTGGTTTGGAGGGACAGCAAGAGACCCAGTACTTC. Translation gives CASGLEGQQETQYF.

This clonotype was seen at least ten times. The chain carries TRBV7-2 and TRBJ2-1, with 14 bases lining up with TRBD2. Looked up from germline, CDR1 is SGHTA and CDR2 is FQGNSA. This CDR3 has 20 residues. J was trimmed by 4 bases and V by 5 bases; bases with no gene match: 16. CDR3 protein: CASSLRPGLAGETVYNEQFF. DNA for the CDR3: TGTGCCAGCAGCCTGAGACCGGGACTAGCGGGGGAGACCGTTTACAATGAGCAGTTCTTC. The full variable domain, its missing parts supplied by reference TRBV7-2 and TRBJ2-1, is GAGVSQSPSNKVTEKGKDVELRCDPISGHTALYWYRQSLGQGLEFLIYFQGNSAPDKSGLPSDRFSAERTGGSVSTLTIQRTQQEDSAVYLCASSLRPGLAGETVYNEQFFGPGTRLTVL.

The J gene is TRBJ2-7, the V gene TRBV11-2, with D maybe TRBD1 (6 bases). Trimming removed 1 base at V and 4 bases at J, with 23 bases between. The CDR3 is 18 residues long. Germline V gene lookup returns CDR1 SGHAT and CDR2 FQNNGV. The chain's CDR3 is CASSLGGNRVSKQYEQYF. The CDR3 coding sequence is TGTGCCAGCAGCTTAGGGGGGAACAGGGTCTCCAAACAATACGAGCAGTACTTC. Using reference TRBV11-2 and TRBJ2-7 for the parts outside the CDR3, the full variable domain is EAGVAQSPRYKIIEKRQSVAFWCNPISGHATLYWYQQILGQGPKLLIQFQNNGVVDDSQLPKDRFSAERLKGVDSTLKIQPAKLEDSAVYLCASSLGGNRVSKQYEQYFGPGTRLTVT.

Only a few counts were recorded for this clonotype. The J gene is TRBJ2-7, the V gene TRBV27, with 13 bases matching TRBD2. This CDR3 is 16 amino acids long. Germline V gives CDR1 MNHEY, CDR2 SMNVEV (reference sequence). Trimming removed 6 bases from V and 6 bases from J; junction bases left unmatched: 11. This chain's CDR3 is CASSWTPGLAGIEQYF. For the CDR3, the DNA is TGTGCCAGCAGCTGGACGCCGGGACTAGCGGGGATCGAGCAGTACTTC.

The chain is built from TRBV11-3 and TRBJ1-5; TRBD1 might be the D (5 bases). V lost 5 bases and J 4 bases, leaving 21 bases between the germline ends. The CDR3 has 17 residues. Germline V gives CDR1 SGHNT, CDR2 YENEEA. CDR3 nucleotides: TGTGCCAGCAGCCGCAGGGAATTGGTGAGATTTAATCAGCCCCAGCATTTT. Translating it yields CASSRRELVRFNQPQHF. The full variable domain, rest sourced from reference TRBV11-3 and TRBJ1-5, is EAGVVQSPRYKIIEKKQPVAFWCNPISGHNTLYWYLQNLGQGPELLIRYENEEAVDDSQLPKDRFSAERLKGVDSTLKIQPAELGDSAVYLCASSRRELVRFNQPQHFGDGTRLSIL.

The chain links TRBV5-1 to TRBJ2-3, with D maybe TRBD1 (5 bases). The CDR3 loop spans 15 amino acids. The germline CDR1 and CDR2 sequences are SGHRS and YFSETQ. V was trimmed by 3 bases and J by 1 base, leaving 12 bases between them. The CDR3: CASSSFGAGTDTQYF. For the CDR3, the DNA is TGCGCCAGCAGCTCCTTTGGGGCCGGCACAGATACGCAGTATTTT. Variable domain in full (rest from reference TRBV5-1 and TRBJ2-3): KAGVTQTPRYLIKTRGQQVTLSCSPISGHRSVSWYQQTPGQGLQFLFEYFSETQRNKGNFPGRFSGRQFSNSRSEMNVSTLELGDSALYLCASSSFGAGTDTQYFGPGTRLTVL.

The sample holds a few counts of this clonotype. The chain employs TRBV6-1 and TRBJ2-7; perhaps TRBD1 as D (6 bases). This CDR3 comprises 11 residues. Between the trimmed V and J ends, which lost 1 base and 13 bases, there was a span of 11 bases. The germline CDR1 and CDR2 sequences are MNHNS and SASEGT. CDR3 sequence reads: CASSEVGGVYV. The CDR3 bases are TGTGCCAGCAGTGAAGTAGGGGGTGTATACGTC.

This clonotype was seen a few times. The V call is TRBV7-6, the J call TRBJ2-1, with TRBD1 as a possible D gene (6 bases). Trimming stripped 3 bases from V and 8 bases from J, with 14 bases between. This CDR3 contains 14 residues. Per the germline V gene, CDR1 is SGHVS and CDR2 is FNYEAQ. Written as DNA, the CDR3 is TGTGCCAGCAGCTTTAGTTCCCCAGGGGATGAGCAGTTCTTC. It yields the protein CASSFSSPGDEQFF.

This clonotype has at least ten counts. J is TRBJ2-7 and V is TRBV7-2, with TRBD1 as a possible D gene (5 bases). The germline V and J ends were trimmed by 5 bases and 2 bases, with 10 bases remaining between them. Germline-derived CDR1 and CDR2 are SGHTA and FQGNSA. This CDR3 has 13 amino acids. The CDR3 region is CASSPGIAYEQYF. In DNA form, the CDR3 reads TGTGCCAGCAGCCCAGGGATCGCCTACGAGCAGTACTTC.

This clonotype was seen more than once but under ten times. The chain employs TRBV19 and TRBJ1-1; possibly TRBD1 for D (6 bases). The CDR3 has 16 residues. The V gene lost 7 bases and the J gene lost 0 bases, with 18 bases spanning the gap. Germline V gene lookup returns CDR1 LNHDA and CDR2 SQIVND (reference sequence). The CDR3 nucleotides read TGTGCCAGTACGTATCGGACAGTCCCAATGAACACTGAAGCTTTCTTT. It codes for CASTYRTVPMNTEAFF.

This clonotype was counted a few times. The chain joins TRBV19 to TRBJ1-5; 9 bases are shared with TRBD1. CDR1 is LNHDA and CDR2 is SQIVND in the germline V gene (reference sequence). The CDR3 covers 13 residues. Germline trimming cut 8 bases from V and 7 bases from J; bases unmatched to any gene: 6. This CDR3 reads CASSQGALQPQHF. The CDR3, as DNA: TGTGCCAGTTCACAGGGGGCTCTCCAGCCCCAGCATTTT.

This clonotype was observed a few times. The chain is built from TRBV6-5 and TRBJ1-5; tentative D call: TRBD1 (5 bases). The CDR3 is made up of 14 amino acids. From germline, CDR1 is MNHEY and CDR2 SVGAGI. V was cut by 4 bases and J by 3 bases, with 10 bases left in between. Written as DNA, the CDR3 is TGTGCCAGCAGTTTCCAGGGATACAATCAGCCCCAGCATTTT. Its translation: CASSFQGYNQPQHF.

This clonotype was observed a few times. Sequence at one end of the junction differs from germline and may be a read error. The gene calls are TRBV12-3 or TRBV12-4 and TRBJ1-2, with D uncertain. The CDR3 totals 15 residues. Here the CDR3 DNA reads TGTGTCAGCAGCCCGGGGAGTCCCACTATCTATGGCTACACCTTC. It is translated as CVSSPGSPTIYGYTF.

The J gene is TRBJ2-3, the V gene TRBV7-8, with D possibly being TRBD2 (5 bases). Per the germline V gene, CDR1 is SGHVS and CDR2 is FQNEAQ. The CDR3 contains 17 residues. V was clipped by 3 bases and J by 2 bases, with 18 bases between them. As DNA, the CDR3 is TGTGCCAGCAGCTTTTTAGAGGGAGCGGATCACACAGATACGCAGTATTTT. It codes for CASSFLEGADHTDTQYF.

V gene TRBV7-8 combines with J gene TRBJ2-7, with D unresolved. Germline V lookup: CDR1 SGHVS, CDR2 FQNEAQ. The CDR3 is 16 residues long. Trimming left V 4 bases short and J 2 bases short, with 18 bases between. DNA for the CDR3: TGTGCCAGCAGCTCTGGAGAGTCAGAATGGACCTACGAGCAGTACGTC. Translation gives CASSSGESEWTYEQYV.

The DNA for the CDR3 is TGTGCCAGCAGCAACATAGAGGGACAGGGGAATGAGCAGTTCTTC. Protein sequence: CASSNIEGQGNEQFF. The chain uses TRBV7-9 and TRBJ2-1; 10 nucleotides line up with TRBD1. Looked up from germline, CDR1 is SEHNR and CDR2 is FQNEAQ (reference sequence). V trimming: 5 bases; J trimming: 7 bases; junction bases outside the gene matches: 8. CDR3 size: 15 residues.

The chain uses TRBV27 and TRBJ1-5, with 7 nucleotides matching TRBD1. The germline gives CDR1 MNHEY, CDR2 SMNVEV (reference sequence). This CDR3 comprises 15 residues. V lost 5 bases, J lost 7 bases, and 11 bases stayed unmatched. The CDR3 region has the DNA TGTGCCAGCAGTATAGGGGGCGCGTACGTGCAGCCCCAGCATTTT. It codes for CASSIGGAYVQPQHF.

V and J are TRBV5-1 and TRBJ1-4; no clear D. The CDR3 loop spans 15 amino acids. Germline V gives CDR1 SGHRS, CDR2 YFSETQ. V dropped 0 bases and J dropped 4 bases, with 10 bases sitting between them. The DNA of the CDR3 is TGCGCCAGCAGCTTGGCCCGGGGTCTTAATGAAAAACTGTTTTTT. This translates into CASSLARGLNEKLFF.

The J gene is TRBJ1-5, the V gene TRBV12-3 or TRBV12-4, with TRBD1 as a possible D gene (5 bases). The V end lost 6 bases, the J end lost 7 bases, and 19 bases lay between the germline ends. This CDR3 has 15 residues. CDR3 region: CASRKGGGVDQPQHF. The CDR3 bases are TGTGCCAGCAGGAAGGGTGGGGGAGTCGACCAGCCCCAGCATTTT.

In its sample, this clonotype was seen many times. This sequence joins TRBV7-2 and TRBJ2-7, with D perhaps TRBD2 (6 bases). The CDR3 has 15 residues. V dropped 3 bases and J dropped 5 bases, with 17 bases sitting between them. CDR1 and CDR2 from the germline V gene are SGHTA and FQGNSA. CDR3 nucleotide sequence: TGTGCCAGCAGCTTTGGGCTAGCGCCTAGCGACGAGCAGTACTTC. Translation: CASSFGLAPSDEQYF.

The CDR3 spells CSARDRWASRSYEQYF. The DNA of the CDR3 is TGCAGTGCTAGAGATAGGTGGGCTTCACGCTCCTACGAGCAGTACTTC. The chain is built from TRBV20-1 and TRBJ2-7, with D unclear. Germline CDR1 is DFQATT and CDR2 is SNEGSKA (reference sequence). The CDR3 extends over 16 amino acids. V lost 0 bases and J 0 bases, leaving 15 bases between the germline ends.